This section outlines one TCR beta chain sequence together with its context. Its target is not known. Samples underwent the assay at deep level. TCRdb's copy holds only in-frame clones and misses some; the assay was immunoSEQ multiplex PCR. The sample contains roughly 2,300,000 clones, about nine tenths of which appear only once. The data are from a study of shared clonotypes between healthy human individuals. Study-wide results and limits: Blood was the sole source, and tissue repertoires probably differ.

This TCR was recovered from a man between 18 and 29 years old in good health. Some clones in this sample may be carry-over from other donors' samples. The sequencing input was naive CD4+ T cells from PBMCs. Subset reported: CD45RA+ positively selected.

The CDR3 sequence: CASGVAHYEQYF. The CDR3 region has the DNA TGTGCCAGCGGGGTGGCCCACTACGAGCAGTACTTC. V gene TRBV6-6 combines with J gene TRBJ2-7; D gene unclear. The CDR3 runs to 12 residues. The V gene's germline CDR1 is MNHNY and CDR2 SVGAGI (reference sequence). V lost 8 bases and J 3 bases, leaving 11 bases between the germline ends.